Listed here are 26 T cell receptor beta chains from one sample, sequenced in a study of identical twins. TCRdb ran MiXCR on the 5' RACE reads and lists one entry per CDR3 protein. The sample yields more than 200,000 distinct CDR3 sequences, 11% to 15% seen once. The source material was memory (CD45RO+) T cells sorted from blood. The receptors were gathered from a young woman in good health.

The genes are TRBV18 and TRBJ1-2; D not certain. This CDR3 has 13 residues. Trimming cost V 5 bases and J 4 bases, with 11 bases left between them. CDR1 and CDR2 (germline): KGHSH, LQKENI. The CDR3 nucleotides read TGTGCCAGCTCAGAGGCGGAAGGCTATGGCTACACCTTC. Its protein product is CASSEAEGYGYTF. The variable domain in full, with the rest retrieved from reference TRBV18 and TRBJ1-2, is NAGVMQNPRHLVRRRGQEARLRCSPMKGHSHVYWYRQLPEEGLKFMVYLQKENIIDESGMPKERFSAEFPKEGPSILRIQQVVRGDSAAYFCASSEAEGYGYTFGSGTRLTVV.

This clonotype has just a few counts. The CDR3 DNA is TGCAGCTCCTGGGTGAACACTGAAGCTTTCTTT. Protein sequence: CSSWVNTEAFF. The chain links TRBV29-1 to TRBJ1-1; D gene uncertain. The V gene lost 8 bases and the J gene lost 0 bases, with 7 bases spanning the gap. The CDR3 covers 11 residues. Germline V gives CDR1 SQVTM, CDR2 ANQGSEA.

This chain uses TRBV18 with TRBJ2-1; no firm D call. The germline V gene has CDR1 KGHSH and CDR2 LQKENI. The V end lost 0 bases, the J end lost 10 bases, and 7 bases lay between the germline ends. CDR3 length equals 12 residues. CDR3: CASSPPQPEQFF. Written as DNA, the CDR3 is TGTGCCAGCTCACCACCCCAACCCGAGCAGTTCTTC.

The chain employs TRBV7-2 and TRBJ2-7, with D maybe TRBD1 (5 bases). Per the germline V gene, CDR1 is SGHTA and CDR2 is FQGNSA. The CDR3 totals 14 residues. The V gene lost 5 bases and the J gene lost 3 bases, with 14 bases spanning the gap. CDR3 DNA sequence: TGTGCCAGCAGCGTTCCGAGGCAGGGCTACGAGCAGTACTTC. This gives the protein CASSVPRQGYEQYF.

This clonotype was detected only a few times. The chain recombines TRBV4-3 with TRBJ2-1, with 7 bases fitting TRBD2. The trim removed 0 bases at V and 4 bases at J, leaving 3 bases unmatched. This CDR3 is 15 amino acids long. In germline, CDR1 is LGHNA, CDR2 YSLEER. In nucleotides, the CDR3 is TGCGCCAGCAGCCAAGAAAGGACTAGGTACAATGAGCAGTTCTTC. Its protein product is CASSQERTRYNEQFF.

This clonotype came up many times. V and J are TRBV5-1 and TRBJ2-5, with 7 nucleotides matching TRBD1. CDR1 is SGHRS and CDR2 is YFSETQ in the germline V gene. Trimming at V came to 1 base and at J to 5 bases, leaving 5 bases not matched to a gene. The CDR3 spans 14 residues. For the CDR3, the DNA is TGCGCCAGCAGCTTGAACAGGGGTACGGAGACCCAGTACTTC. It specifies CASSLNRGTETQYF.

This clonotype was recorded a few times. The chain employs TRBV10-3 and TRBJ1-6; D gene uncertain. The germline V gene has CDR1 ENHRY and CDR2 SYGVKD. This CDR3 spans 14 amino acids. Trimming removed 4 bases at V and 9 bases at J, with 13 bases between. The CDR3 reads CAISGRTTSSPLHF. CDR3 nucleotide sequence: TGTGCCATCAGTGGTAGGACTACGTCTTCACCCCTCCACTTT.

This clonotype has ten or more counts. The J gene is TRBJ2-3, the V gene TRBV2; no firm D call. With 2 bases removed from V and 1 base from J, the gap between germline ends came to 7 bases. The length of the CDR3 is 14 residues. CDR1 is SNHLY, CDR2 FYNNEI, per germline. CDR3 nucleotide sequence: TGTGCCAGCAGTGAAACTATCGGCACAGATACGCAGTATTTT. Protein sequence: CASSETIGTDTQYF.

This clonotype was detected a few times. This chain joins TRBV11-2 and TRBJ2-7; D remains ambiguous. Germline values: CDR1 SGHAT, CDR2 FQNNGV. With 5 bases removed from V and 5 bases from J, the gap between germline ends came to 10 bases. The length of the CDR3 is 12 residues. The CDR3 DNA sequence: TGTGCCAGCAGCCCTAACGTGGACGAGCAGTACTTC. As protein: CASSPNVDEQYF.

This clonotype was found many times. This rearrangement joins TRBV11-1 to TRBJ2-1; perhaps D is TRBD1 or TRBD2 (7 bases each). Trimming left V 5 bases short and J 13 bases short, with 33 bases between. The germline V gene encodes CDR1 SGHAT and CDR2 FQDESV (reference sequence). CDR3 length equals 18 residues. The CDR3 here is CASSASQGKSERGGGQFF. CDR3 DNA: TGTGCCAGCAGCGCGTCACAGGGGAAATCGGAACGGGGAGGGGGTCAGTTCTTC.

This chain links TRBV28 with TRBJ1-1; possible D gene TRBD1, 5 bases. Germline values: CDR1 MDHEN, CDR2 SYDVKM. V shed 6 bases and J shed 4 bases, with 9 bases lying between them. CDR3 size: 12 residues. The CDR3 reads CASRKGSTEAFF. The CDR3 nucleotides are TGTGCCAGCAGAAAGGGGTCCACTGAAGCTTTCTTT.

The rearrangement uses TRBV25-1 and TRBJ1-6, with TRBD1 matching over 8 bases. Looked up from germline, CDR1 is MGHDK and CDR2 is SYGVNS. V lost 4 bases to trimming and J lost 9 bases; unmatched junction nucleotides: 8. The CDR3 runs to 15 residues. The CDR3 sequence is CASSGGQGIVSPLHF. CDR3 DNA: TGTGCCAGCAGTGGAGGACAGGGTATTGTTTCACCCCTCCACTTT.

This clonotype was detected a few times. The CDR3: CSAPSPLSQETQYF. DNA for the CDR3: TGCAGTGCCCCCTCCCCTTTGAGTCAAGAGACCCAGTACTTC. This sequence joins TRBV20-1 and TRBJ2-5, with no clear D. V was pared by 6 bases and J by 2 bases, with 16 bases between. The length of the CDR3 is 14 residues. Germline-derived CDR1 and CDR2 are DFQATT and SNEGSKA (reference sequence).

This clonotype was found many times. This chain joins TRBV15 and TRBJ2-1; the match to TRBD1 covers 7 bases. There are 14 residues in the CDR3. V shed 8 bases and J 4 bases; nucleotides not matched to a gene: 8. In germline, CDR1 is LNHNV, CDR2 YYDKDF (reference sequence). The CDR3 nucleotides are TGTGCCACCGGGACCGGGACAGCTTACAATGAGCAGTTCTTC. This translates into CATGTGTAYNEQFF.

This clonotype has only a few counts. This chain joins TRBV10-3 and TRBJ1-5; 9 nucleotides align to TRBD1. The CDR3 is 14 residues long. Losses at the gene ends were 10 bases for V and 0 bases for J; bases not matched to a gene: 4. Germline V CDR1 and CDR2: ENHRY, SYGVKD. As DNA, the CDR3 is TGTGCCACCGGACAGGGGAGTAGCAATCAGCCCCAGCATTTT. Its protein product is CATGQGSSNQPQHF.

This clonotype was observed a few times. The chain combines TRBV7-9 with TRBJ2-7, with a weak D call TRBD1 (5 bases). The CDR3 has 14 residues. V shed 2 bases and J shed 0 bases, with 8 bases lying between them. The V gene's germline CDR1 is SEHNR and CDR2 FQNEAQ (reference sequence). CDR3 residues: CASSLTQGSYEQYF. DNA of the CDR3: TGTGCCAGCAGCTTAACTCAGGGCTCCTACGAGCAGTACTTC.

The rearrangement joins TRBV11-2 to TRBJ2-5, with TRBD2 as a possible D gene (5 bases). CDR3 length: 14 amino acids. Between the trimmed V and J ends, which lost 5 bases and 5 bases, there was a span of 15 bases. The germline gives CDR1 SGHAT, CDR2 FQNNGV. This CDR3 reads CASSPPAQRETQYF. CDR3 DNA: TGTGCCAGCAGCCCGCCGGCGCAGCGGGAGACCCAGTACTTC.

This clonotype was observed a few times. One end of the junction varies from germline; a read error may be responsible. The chain combines TRBV9 with TRBJ2-7; the D gene is possibly TRBD2 (5 bases). Looked up from germline, CDR1 is SGDLS and CDR2 is YYNGEE. The CDR3 spans 14 residues. CDR3 coding DNA: TGTGCCAGCAGCGCACGAGGCACTAGAAACGAGCGGTACTTC. Its protein product is CASSARGTRNERYF.

This clonotype was seen a handful of times. The chain uses TRBV20-1 and TRBJ2-3; 7 bases are shared with TRBD2. This CDR3 is 10 amino acids long. In germline, CDR1 is DFQATT, CDR2 SNEGSKA (reference sequence). Losses at the gene ends were 1 base for V and 11 bases for J; bases not matched to a gene: 0. The CDR3, as DNA: TGCAGTGCTAGAGCGGGGGGGCAGTATTTT. This translates into CSARAGGQYF.

This chain connects TRBV20-1 to TRBJ2-7, with D possibly TRBD1 on 5 matching bases. Germline V gives CDR1 DFQATT, CDR2 SNEGSKA (reference sequence). The germline V and J ends were trimmed by 6 bases and 2 bases, with 17 bases remaining between them. This CDR3 has 14 amino acids. CDR3 nucleotide sequence: TGCAGTGCGAATAACAGGATCCTACCCTACGAGCAGTACTTC. Its translation is CSANNRILPYEQYF.

The chain combines TRBV5-1 with TRBJ2-7, with D possibly matching TRBD2 (6 bases). Germline-derived CDR1 and CDR2 are SGHRS and YFSETQ. This CDR3 comprises 13 residues. V was cut by 4 bases and J by 9 bases, with 17 bases left in between. The CDR3 DNA is TGCGCCAGCAGCCGGGACTCGAGGTTGGGGCAGTACTTC. Amino acid sequence: CASSRDSRLGQYF.

Only a few counts were recorded for this clonotype. The J gene is TRBJ2-4, the V gene TRBV20-1; 10 positions agree with TRBD2. The CDR3 consists of 16 residues. In germline, CDR1 is DFQATT, CDR2 SNEGSKA (reference sequence). J was trimmed by 1 base and V by 4 bases; bases with no gene match: 7. The CDR3 spells CSAIPSGGSAKNIQYF. For the CDR3, the DNA is TGCAGTGCTATCCCTAGCGGGGGTTCGGCCAAAAACATTCAGTACTTC.

This clonotype was detected a few times. J is TRBJ1-1 and V is TRBV30, with D uncertain. The CDR3 spans 10 residues. The V gene lost 5 bases and the J gene lost 6 bases, with 7 bases spanning the gap. Germline lookup yields CDR1 GTSNPN and CDR2 SVGIG (reference sequence). The CDR3 spells CAWGEAEAFF. In DNA form, the CDR3 reads TGTGCCTGGGGAGAGGCTGAAGCTTTCTTT.

J is TRBJ1-2 and V is TRBV12-3 or TRBV12-4; no firm D call. V was cut by 2 bases and J by 6 bases, with 22 bases left in between. The CDR3 is 17 residues long. CDR3: CASSLKTLRMSLDGYTF. DNA for the CDR3: TGTGCCAGCAGTTTAAAGACACTCAGGATGTCCCTTGATGGCTACACCTTC.

This clonotype was detected only a few times. The chain joins TRBV20-1 to TRBJ2-7; 11 bases match TRBD2. Per the germline V gene, CDR1 is DFQATT and CDR2 is SNEGSKA (reference sequence). After removal of 3 bases from V and 3 bases from J, the junction contained 4 bases not matched to a gene. The CDR3 covers 14 residues. The CDR3: CSASRLAGGYEQYF. The CDR3 coding sequence is TGCAGTGCTAGTCGGCTAGCGGGGGGCTACGAGCAGTACTTC.

This clonotype was detected many times. The rearrangement links TRBV10-1 to TRBJ1-6; 9 nucleotides agree with TRBD1. CDR1 WNHNN and CDR2 SYGVQD come from the germline V gene (reference sequence). The CDR3 is 12 amino acids. J lost 7 bases, V lost 10 bases, and 2 bases had no gene match. The CDR3 region has the DNA TGCGCCACCGGACAGGGGAATTCACCCCTCCACTTT. Translation gives CATGQGNSPLHF.